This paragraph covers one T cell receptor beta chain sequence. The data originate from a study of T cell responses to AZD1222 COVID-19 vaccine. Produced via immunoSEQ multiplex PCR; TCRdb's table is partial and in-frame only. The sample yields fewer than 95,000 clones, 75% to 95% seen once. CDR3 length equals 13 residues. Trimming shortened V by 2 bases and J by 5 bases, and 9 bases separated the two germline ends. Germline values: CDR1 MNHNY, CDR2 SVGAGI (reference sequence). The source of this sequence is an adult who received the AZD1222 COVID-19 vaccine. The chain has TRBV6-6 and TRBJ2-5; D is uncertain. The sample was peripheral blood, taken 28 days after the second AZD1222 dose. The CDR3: CASSYTIGETQYF. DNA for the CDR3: TGTGCCAGCAGTTACACCATAGGTGAGACCCAGTACTTC.